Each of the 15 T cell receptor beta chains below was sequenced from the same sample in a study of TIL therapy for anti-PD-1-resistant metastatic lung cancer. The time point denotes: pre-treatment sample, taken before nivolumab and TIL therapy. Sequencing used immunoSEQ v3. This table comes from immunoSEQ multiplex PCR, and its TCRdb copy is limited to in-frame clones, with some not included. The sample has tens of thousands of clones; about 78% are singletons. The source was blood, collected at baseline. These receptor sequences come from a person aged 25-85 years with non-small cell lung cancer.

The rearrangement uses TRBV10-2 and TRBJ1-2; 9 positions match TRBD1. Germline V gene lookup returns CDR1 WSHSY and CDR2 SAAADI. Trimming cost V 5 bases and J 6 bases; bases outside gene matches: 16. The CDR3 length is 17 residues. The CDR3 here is CASSFQESGQGENGYTF. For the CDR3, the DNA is TGCGCCAGCAGTTTTCAAGAATCGGGACAGGGTGAGAATGGCTACACCTTC.

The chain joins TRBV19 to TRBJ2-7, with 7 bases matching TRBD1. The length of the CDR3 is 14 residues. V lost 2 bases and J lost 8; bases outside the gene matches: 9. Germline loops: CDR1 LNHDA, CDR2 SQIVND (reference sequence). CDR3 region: CASSIQDRTDKQYF. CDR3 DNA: TGTGCCAGTAGTATACAGGACAGGACCGATAAGCAGTACTTC.

The CDR3 loop reads CASSPERQGRDEQYF. CDR3 sequence (DNA): TGCGCCAGCAGCCCCGAAAGACAGGGGCGCGACGAGCAGTACTTC. The rearrangement uses TRBV5-1 and TRBJ2-7; 8 bases map to TRBD1. Germline CDR1 SGHRS, CDR2 YFSETQ. With 4 bases clipped from V and 5 bases from J, the junction kept 11 bases outside the gene matches. The CDR3 is made up of 15 amino acids.

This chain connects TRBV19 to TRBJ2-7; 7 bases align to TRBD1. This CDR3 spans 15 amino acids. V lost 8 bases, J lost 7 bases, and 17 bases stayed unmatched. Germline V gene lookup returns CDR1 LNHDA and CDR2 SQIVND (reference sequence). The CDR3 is CASQTIGTAVGEQYF. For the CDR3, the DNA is TGTGCCAGTCAAACGATTGGGACAGCCGTGGGGGAGCAGTACTTC.

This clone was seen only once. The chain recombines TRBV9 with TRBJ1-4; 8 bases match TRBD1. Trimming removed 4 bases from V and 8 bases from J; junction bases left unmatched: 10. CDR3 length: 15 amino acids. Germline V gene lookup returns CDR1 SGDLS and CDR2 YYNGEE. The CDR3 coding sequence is TGTGCCAGCAGCCCCATGACAGGGGTAGGAGAAAAACTGTTTTTT. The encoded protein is CASSPMTGVGEKLFF.

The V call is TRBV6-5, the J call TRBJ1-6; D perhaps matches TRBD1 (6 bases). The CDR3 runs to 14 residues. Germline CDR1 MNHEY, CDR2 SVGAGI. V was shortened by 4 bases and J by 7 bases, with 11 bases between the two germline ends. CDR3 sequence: CASSFERGNSPLHF. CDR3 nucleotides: TGTGCCAGCAGTTTCGAGAGGGGGAATTCACCCCTCCACTTT.

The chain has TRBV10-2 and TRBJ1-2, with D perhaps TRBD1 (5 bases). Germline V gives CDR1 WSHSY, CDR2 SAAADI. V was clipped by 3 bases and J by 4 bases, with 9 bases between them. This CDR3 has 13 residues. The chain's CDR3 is CASSDGGGYGYTF. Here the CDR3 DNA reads TGCGCCAGCAGTGATGGGGGAGGCTATGGCTACACCTTC.

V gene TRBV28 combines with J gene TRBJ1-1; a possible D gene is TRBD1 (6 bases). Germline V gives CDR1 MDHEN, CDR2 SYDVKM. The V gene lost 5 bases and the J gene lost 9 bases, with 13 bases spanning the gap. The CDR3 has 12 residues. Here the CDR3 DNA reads TGTGCCAGCAGTATTCAGACAGGAAAAGCTTTCTTT. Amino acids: CASSIQTGKAFF.

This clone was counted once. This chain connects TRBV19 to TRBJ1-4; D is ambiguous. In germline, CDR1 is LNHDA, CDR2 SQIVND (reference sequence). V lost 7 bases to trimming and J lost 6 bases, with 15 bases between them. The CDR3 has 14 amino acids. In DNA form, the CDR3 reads TGTGCCAGTAAGTGGGCGGCGCACGATGAAAAACTGTTTTTT. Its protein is CASKWAAHDEKLFF.

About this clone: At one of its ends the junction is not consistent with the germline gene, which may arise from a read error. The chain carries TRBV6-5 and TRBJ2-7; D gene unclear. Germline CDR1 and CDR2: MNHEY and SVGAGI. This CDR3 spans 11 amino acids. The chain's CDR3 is CASSYFQEQYF. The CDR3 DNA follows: TGTGCCAGCAGCTACTTCCAGGAGCAGTACTTC.

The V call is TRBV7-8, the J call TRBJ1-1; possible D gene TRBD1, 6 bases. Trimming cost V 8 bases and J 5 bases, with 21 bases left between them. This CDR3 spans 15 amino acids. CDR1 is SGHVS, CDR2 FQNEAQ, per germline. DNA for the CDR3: TGTGCCAGCCGACTAAGCCTCTCCACAGGGACTGAAGCTTTCTTT. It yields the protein CASRLSLSTGTEAFF. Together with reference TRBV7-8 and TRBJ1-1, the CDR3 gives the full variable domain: GAGVSQSPRYKVAKRGQDVALRCDPISGHVSLFWYQQALGQGPEFLTYFQNEAQLDKSGLPSDRFFAERPEGSVSTLKIQRTQQEDSAVYLCASRLSLSTGTEAFFGQGTRLTVV.

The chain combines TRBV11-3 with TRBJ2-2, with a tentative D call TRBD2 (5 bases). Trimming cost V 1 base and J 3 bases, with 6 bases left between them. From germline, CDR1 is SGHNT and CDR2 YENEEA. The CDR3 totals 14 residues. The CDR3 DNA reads TGTGCCAGCAGCTTAGCGGGATACACCGGGGAGCTGTTTTTT. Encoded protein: CASSLAGYTGELFF.

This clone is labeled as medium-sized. CDR3 residues: CASSESGTYGYTF. The CDR3 bases are TGTGCCAGCAGTGAATCAGGGACGTATGGCTACACCTTC. This chain uses TRBV6-1 with TRBJ1-2; D may be TRBD1 (5 bases). This CDR3 is 13 amino acids long. With 2 bases removed from V and 5 bases from J, the gap between germline ends came to 9 bases. Looked up from germline, CDR1 is MNHNS and CDR2 is SASEGT.

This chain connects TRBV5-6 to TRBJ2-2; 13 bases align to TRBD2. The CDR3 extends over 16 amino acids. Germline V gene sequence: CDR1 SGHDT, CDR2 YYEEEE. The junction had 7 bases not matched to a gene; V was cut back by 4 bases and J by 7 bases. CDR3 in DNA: TGTGCCAGCAGCCGCGGACTAGCGGGGGTGTACGGGGAGCTGTTTTTT. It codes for CASSRGLAGVYGELFF.

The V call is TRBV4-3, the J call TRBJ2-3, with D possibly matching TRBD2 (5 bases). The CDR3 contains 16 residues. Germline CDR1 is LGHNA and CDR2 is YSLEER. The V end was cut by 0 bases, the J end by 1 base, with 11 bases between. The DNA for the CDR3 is TGCGCCAGCAGCCAAGAACTTCTAGCCCGCACAGATACGCAGTATTTT. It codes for CASSQELLARTDTQYF.